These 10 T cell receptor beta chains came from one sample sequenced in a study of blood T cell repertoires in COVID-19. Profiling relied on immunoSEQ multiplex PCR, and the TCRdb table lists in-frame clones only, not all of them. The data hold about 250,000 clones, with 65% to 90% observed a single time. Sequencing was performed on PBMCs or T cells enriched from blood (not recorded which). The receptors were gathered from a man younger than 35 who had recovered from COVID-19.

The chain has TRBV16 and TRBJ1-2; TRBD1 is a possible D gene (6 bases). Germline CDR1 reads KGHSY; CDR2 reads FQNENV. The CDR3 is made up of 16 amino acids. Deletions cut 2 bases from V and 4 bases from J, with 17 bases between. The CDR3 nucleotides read TGTGCCAGCAGCCAAGGGCAGGGGCTGGTGGTCTATGGCTACACCTTC. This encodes CASSQGQGLVVYGYTF.

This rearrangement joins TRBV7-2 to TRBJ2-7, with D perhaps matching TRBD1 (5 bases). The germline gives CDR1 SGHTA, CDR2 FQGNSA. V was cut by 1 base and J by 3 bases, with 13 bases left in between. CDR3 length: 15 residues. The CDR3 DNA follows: TGTGCCAGCAGCTTAGGTCGGGCAGGGCGCTACGAGCAGTACTTC. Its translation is CASSLGRAGRYEQYF.

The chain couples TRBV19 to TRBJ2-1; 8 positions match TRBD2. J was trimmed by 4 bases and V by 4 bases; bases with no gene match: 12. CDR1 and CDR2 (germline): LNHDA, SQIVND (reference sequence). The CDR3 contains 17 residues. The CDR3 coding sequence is TGTGCCAGTAGTAAGCCGGGACTAGGTGGGGGGTACAATGAGCAGTTCTTC. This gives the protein CASSKPGLGGGYNEQFF.

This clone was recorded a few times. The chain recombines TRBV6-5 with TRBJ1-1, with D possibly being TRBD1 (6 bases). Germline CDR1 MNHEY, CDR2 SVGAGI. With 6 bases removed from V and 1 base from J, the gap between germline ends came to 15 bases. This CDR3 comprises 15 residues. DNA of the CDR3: TGTGCCAGCAGCTCCCAGGGGCTAGGGAACACTGAAGCTTTCTTT. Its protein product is CASSSQGLGNTEAFF.

The DNA of the CDR3 is TGTGCCAGCAGCTTAGGGCAGGTCCCTAATACCGATGAGCAGTTCTTC. Translation gives CASSLGQVPNTDEQFF. The chain recombines TRBV7-3 with TRBJ2-1; D uncertain. V was clipped by 2 bases and J by 8 bases, with 19 bases between them. There are 16 residues in the CDR3. Germline CDR1 SGHTA, CDR2 FQGTGA.

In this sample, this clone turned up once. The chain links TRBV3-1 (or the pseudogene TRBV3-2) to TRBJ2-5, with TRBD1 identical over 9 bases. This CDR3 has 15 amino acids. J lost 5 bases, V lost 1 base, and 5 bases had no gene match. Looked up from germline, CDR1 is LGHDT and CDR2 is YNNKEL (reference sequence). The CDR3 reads CASSQGDRVWETQYF. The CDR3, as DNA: TGTGCCAGCAGCCAAGGGGACAGGGTATGGGAGACCCAGTACTTC.

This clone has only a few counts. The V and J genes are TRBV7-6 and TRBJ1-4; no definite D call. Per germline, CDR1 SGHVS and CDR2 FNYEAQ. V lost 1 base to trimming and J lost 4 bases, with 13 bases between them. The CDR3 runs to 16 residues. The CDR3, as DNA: TGTGCCAGCAGCTTAGGGTGGGCATCGGTTAATGAAAAACTGTTTTTT. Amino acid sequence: CASSLGWASVNEKLFF.

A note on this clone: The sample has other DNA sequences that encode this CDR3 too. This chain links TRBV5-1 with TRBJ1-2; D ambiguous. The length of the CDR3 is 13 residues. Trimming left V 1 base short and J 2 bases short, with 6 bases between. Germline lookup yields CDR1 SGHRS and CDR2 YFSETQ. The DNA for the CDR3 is TGCGCCAGCAGCTTGTTTGAGAACTATGGCTACACCTTC. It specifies CASSLFENYGYTF. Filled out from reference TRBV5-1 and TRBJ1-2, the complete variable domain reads KAGVTQTPRYLIKTRGQQVTLSCSPISGHRSVSWYQQTPGQGLQFLFEYFSETQRNKGNFPGRFSGRQFSNSRSEMNVSTLELGDSALYLCASSLFENYGYTFGSGTRLTVV.

In nucleotides, the CDR3 is TGTGCCAGCAGCCAAGTGACAGGGGCCTCCTACGAGCAGTACTTC. This gives the protein CASSQVTGASYEQYF. This sequence joins TRBV4-2 and TRBJ2-7; 8 nucleotides agree with TRBD1. The CDR3 loop spans 15 amino acids. J gave up 0 bases and V 1 base, and 2 bases lay outside the gene matches. In germline, CDR1 is LGHNA, CDR2 YNFKEQ.

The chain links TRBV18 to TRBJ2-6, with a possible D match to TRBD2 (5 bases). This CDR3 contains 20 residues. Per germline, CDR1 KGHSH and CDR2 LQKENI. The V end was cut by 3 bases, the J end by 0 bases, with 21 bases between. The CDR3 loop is CASSPVEAVYPLSGANVLTF. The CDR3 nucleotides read TGTGCCAGCTCACCTGTGGAGGCCGTGTACCCTCTCTCTGGGGCCAACGTCCTGACTTTC. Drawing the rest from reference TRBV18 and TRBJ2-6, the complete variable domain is NAGVMQNPRHLVRRRGQEARLRCSPMKGHSHVYWYRQLPEEGLKFMVYLQKENIIDESGMPKERFSAEFPKEGPSILRIQQVVRGDSAAYFCASSPVEAVYPLSGANVLTFGAGSRLTVL.